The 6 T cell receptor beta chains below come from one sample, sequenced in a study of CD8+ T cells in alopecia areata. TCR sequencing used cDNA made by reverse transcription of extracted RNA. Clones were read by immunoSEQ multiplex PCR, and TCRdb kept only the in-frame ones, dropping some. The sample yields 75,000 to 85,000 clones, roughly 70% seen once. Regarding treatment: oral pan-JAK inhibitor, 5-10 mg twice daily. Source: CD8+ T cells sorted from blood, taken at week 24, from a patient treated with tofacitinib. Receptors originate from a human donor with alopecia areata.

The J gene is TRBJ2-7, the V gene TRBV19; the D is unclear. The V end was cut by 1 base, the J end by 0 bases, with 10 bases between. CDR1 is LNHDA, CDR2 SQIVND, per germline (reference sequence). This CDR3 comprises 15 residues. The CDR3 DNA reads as TGTGCCAGTAGTATAGGGGCCTCGTCCTCCTACGAGCAGTACTTC. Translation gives CASSIGASSSYEQYF.

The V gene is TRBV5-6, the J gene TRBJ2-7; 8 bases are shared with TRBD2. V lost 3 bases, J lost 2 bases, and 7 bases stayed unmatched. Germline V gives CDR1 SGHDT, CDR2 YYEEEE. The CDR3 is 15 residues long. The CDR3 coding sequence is TGTGCCAGCAGCTGGGGGACTAGTTTTCCCTACGAGCAGTACTTC. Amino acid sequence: CASSWGTSFPYEQYF.

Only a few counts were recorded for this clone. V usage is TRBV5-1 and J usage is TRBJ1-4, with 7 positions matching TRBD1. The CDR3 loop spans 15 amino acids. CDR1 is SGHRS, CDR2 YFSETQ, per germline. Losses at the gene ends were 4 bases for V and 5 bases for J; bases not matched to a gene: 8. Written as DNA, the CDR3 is TGCGCCAGCAGCGCCACAGGGGCTCGGAATGAAAAACTGTTTTTT. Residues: CASSATGARNEKLFF.

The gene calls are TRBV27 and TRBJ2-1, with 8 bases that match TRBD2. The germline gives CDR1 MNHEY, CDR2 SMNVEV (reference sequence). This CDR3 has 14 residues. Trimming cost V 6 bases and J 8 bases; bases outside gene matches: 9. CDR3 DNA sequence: TGTGCCAGCAGGCTCGCGGGGGGAAAAGATGAGCAGTTCTTC. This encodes CASRLAGGKDEQFF.

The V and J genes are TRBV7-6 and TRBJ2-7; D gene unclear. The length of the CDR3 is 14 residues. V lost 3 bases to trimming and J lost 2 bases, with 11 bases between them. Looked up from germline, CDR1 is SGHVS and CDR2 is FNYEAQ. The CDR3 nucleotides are TGTGCCAGCAGCTTGTCAGGAAGTCCCTACGAGCAGTACTTC. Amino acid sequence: CASSLSGSPYEQYF.

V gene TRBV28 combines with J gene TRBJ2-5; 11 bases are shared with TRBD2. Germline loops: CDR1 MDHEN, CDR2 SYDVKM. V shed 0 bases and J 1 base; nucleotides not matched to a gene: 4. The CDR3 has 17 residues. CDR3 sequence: CASSLWTSGTSQETQYF. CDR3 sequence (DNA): TGTGCCAGCAGTTTATGGACTAGCGGGACCTCCCAAGAGACCCAGTACTTC.